This T cell receptor beta chain was observed in a study of T-cell memory formation after mild COVID-19. The length of the CDR3 is 11 residues. V lost 6 bases and J lost 3, with 7 bases in between. Per the germline V gene, CDR1 is SGHRS and CDR2 is YFSETQ. Employing constant-segment primers, 5'RACE generated TCR alpha and TCR beta cDNA libraries bearing sample barcodes and UMIs. TCRdb re-called the 5' RACE reads with MiXCR, one entry per CDR3 protein. The repertoire holds hundreds of thousands of distinct CDR3 sequences, about 20% seen once, with around 11% in the top ten. This clonotype has more than one count but fewer than ten.

This clonotype was sampled from an adult woman who had mild COVID-19 (a few samples of this study predate the infection). Cell type and time point are not known. This sequence joins TRBV5-1 and TRBJ2-7; D is undetermined. What was sequenced was PBMCs or a T cell subset sorted from them (not recorded which). The CDR3 protein is CASMEGYEQYF. The CDR3 DNA follows: TGCGCCAGCATGGAAGGCTACGAGCAGTACTTC. Full variable domain (remainder filled in from reference TRBV5-1 and TRBJ2-7): KAGVTQTPRYLIKTRGQQVTLSCSPISGHRSVSWYQQTPGQGLQFLFEYFSETQRNKGNFPGRFSGRQFSNSRSEMNVSTLELGDSALYLCASMEGYEQYFGPGTRLTVT.